A selection of T cell receptor beta chains follows, all from one sample in a study of T cells in narcolepsy. Libraries were prepared by immunoSEQ multiplex PCR; TCRdb keeps only in-frame clonotypes and omits some of them. The sample has about 25,000 clones; just under 85% are singletons. Sequencing was carried out using CD45RA- memory CD4+ T cells from PBMCs. The source is a human donor with narcolepsy. CDR3s include the opening cysteine and the closing phenylalanine or tryptophan. Each record gives: clone size, J gene, D gene, V gene, CDR3 DNA, CDR3 protein. D genes are given only for firm matches. Clone size is not always given. Where it is, it says once, few, many or a class for expanded clones.

clone_size: NA; j_call: TRBJ2-1; d_call: NA; v_call: TRBV6-5; cdr3_nt: TGTGCCAGCATCGCAGGAGGGTCGAATGAGCAGTTCTTC; cdr3_aa: CASIAGGSNEQFF
clone_size: NA; j_call: TRBJ1-2; d_call: TRBD1; v_call: TRBV4-1; cdr3_nt: TGCGCCAGCAGCCCGCGGACAGGGGTAAACTATGGCTACACCTTC; cdr3_aa: CASSPRTGVNYGYTF
clone_size: NA; j_call: TRBJ2-3; d_call: TRBD2; v_call: TRBV7-3; cdr3_nt: TGTGCCAGCAGCCCAAGGCCACTAGCGGGGGGGCTAGCAGATACGCAGTATTTT; cdr3_aa: CASSPRPLAGGLADTQYF
clone_size: NA; j_call: TRBJ2-2; d_call: NA; v_call: TRBV9; cdr3_nt: TGTGCCAGCAGCGTTGGCGCTCCGAACACCGGGGAGCTGTTTTTT; cdr3_aa: CASSVGAPNTGELFF
clone_size: NA; j_call: TRBJ1-2; d_call: TRBD1; v_call: TRBV27; cdr3_nt: TGTGCCAGCAGTCGGTCCGGGACAGGGGGTTATCGGAACTATGGCTACACCTTC; cdr3_aa: CASSRSGTGGYRNYGYTF
clone_size: NA; j_call: TRBJ2-6; d_call: NA; v_call: TRBV7-3; cdr3_nt: TGTGCCAGCAGCCTATTAGGGCCTGGGGCCAACGTCCTGACTTTC; cdr3_aa: CASSLLGPGANVLTF
clone_size: NA; j_call: TRBJ2-2; d_call: TRBD1; v_call: TRBV7-3; cdr3_nt: TGTGCCAGCAGCTCCATGCCTCGAACAGGGGGGAAGGACACCGGGGAGCTGTTTTTT; cdr3_aa: CASSSMPRTGGKDTGELFF
clone_size: NA; j_call: TRBJ1-4; d_call: TRBD1; v_call: TRBV5-1; cdr3_nt: TGCGCCAGCAGCTCGGACAGGCGGGGCGAAAAACTGTTTTTT; cdr3_aa: CASSSDRRGEKLFF
clone_size: once; j_call: TRBJ2-2; d_call: NA; v_call: TRBV18; cdr3_nt: TGTGCCAGCTCACCCCCGGGGAGCGCGAACACCGGGGAGCTGTTTTTT; cdr3_aa: CASSPPGSANTGELFF
clone_size: NA; j_call: TRBJ1-1; d_call: NA; v_call: TRBV5-1; cdr3_nt: TGCGCCAGCAGCTTGGACGGTGAGAACACTGAAGCTTTCTTT; cdr3_aa: CASSLDGENTEAFF
clone_size: NA; j_call: TRBJ1-5; d_call: NA; v_call: TRBV2; cdr3_nt: TGTGCCAGCATGGCTTTACTCAATCAGCCCCAGCATTTT; cdr3_aa: CASMALLNQPQHF
clone_size: NA; j_call: TRBJ1-2; d_call: NA; v_call: TRBV7-2; cdr3_nt: TGTGCCAGCAGCTTCGTGCAGGGTAGAAATGGCTACACCTTC; cdr3_aa: CASSFVQGRNGYTF
clone_size: NA; j_call: TRBJ2-7; d_call: TRBD2; v_call: TRBV14; cdr3_nt: TGTGCCAGCAGCATGCGACTAGCGGGATCCTACGAGCAGTACTTC; cdr3_aa: CASSMRLAGSYEQYF
clone_size: once; j_call: TRBJ2-3; d_call: NA; v_call: TRBV30; cdr3_nt: TGTGCCTGGGGGGACTCCCATCGTGCAGATACGCAGTATTTT; cdr3_aa: CAWGDSHRADTQYF
clone_size: NA; j_call: TRBJ1-3; d_call: NA; v_call: TRBV28; cdr3_nt: TGTGCCAGCAAAGGGGACATCCGTCCTGGAAACACCATATATTTT; cdr3_aa: CASKGDIRPGNTIYF
clone_size: NA; j_call: TRBJ1-2; d_call: TRBD1; v_call: TRBV9; cdr3_nt: TGTGCCAGCAGCCCTGGGACAGGGGATGGCTACACCTTC; cdr3_aa: CASSPGTGDGYTF
clone_size: NA; j_call: TRBJ1-1; d_call: NA; v_call: TRBV5-1; cdr3_nt: TGCGCCAGCAGCTTGGTGGACAGAGAGAACACTGAAGCTTTCTTT; cdr3_aa: CASSLVDRENTEAFF
clone_size: NA; j_call: TRBJ2-3; d_call: TRBD1; v_call: TRBV25-1; cdr3_nt: TGTGCCAGCAGTTTAAGGGGGCCGACAGATACGCAGTATTTT; cdr3_aa: CASSLRGPTDTQYF
clone_size: NA; j_call: TRBJ2-2; d_call: TRBD1; v_call: TRBV6-5; cdr3_nt: TGTGCCAGCAGTTTCCTACAGGGGGGGCTGTTTTTT; cdr3_aa: CASSFLQGGLFF
clone_size: NA; j_call: TRBJ2-2; d_call: TRBD2; v_call: TRBV10-3; cdr3_nt: TGTGCCATCAAGCTGACTAGCGGGAGTATAAATACCGGGGAGCTGTTTTTT; cdr3_aa: CAIKLTSGSINTGELFF
clone_size: NA; j_call: TRBJ2-7; d_call: NA; v_call: TRBV6-5; cdr3_nt: TGTGCCAGCAGTTACTCGACCGGGAGCTCCTACGAGCAGTACTTC; cdr3_aa: CASSYSTGSSYEQYF
clone_size: NA; j_call: TRBJ2-7; d_call: NA; v_call: TRBV5-1; cdr3_nt: TGCGCCAGCAGCAAGGAACTTTACGAGCAGTACTTC; cdr3_aa: CASSKELYEQYF